These T cell receptor beta chains were read from a single sample in a study of T cells in Graves' hyperthyroidism and ophthalmopathy. Using its own MiXCR run on the multiplex PCR reads, TCRdb lists one record per CDR3 protein. The repertoire has about 300,000 distinct CDR3 sequences, 25% to 30% of them found once; the top ten carry roughly a quarter. Sequencing used blood. The receptor set was obtained from a man in his forties with Graves' hyperthyroidism that later progressed to Graves' ophthalmopathy. The CDR3 runs from the conserved cysteine through the conserved F or W. A D gene is named only where the DNA matches it firmly. Only some rows state a clone size, as once, few, many or a class for expanded clones.

J gene	clone size	D gene	V gene	CDR3 protein	CDR3 DNA
TRBJ2-3	few	NA	TRBV2	CASSDSTEGDTQYF	TGTGCCAGCAGTGACTCAACTGAGGGAGATACGCAGTATTTT
TRBJ2-7	NA	NA	TRBV19	CASSIVPGNEQYF	TGTGCCAGTAGTATAGTCCCAGGGAACGAGCAGTACTTC
TRBJ1-3	few	NA	TRBV29-1	CSVTSGPYSGNTIYF	TGCAGCGTCACCAGCGGGCCCTACTCTGGAAACACCATATATTTT
TRBJ2-5	many	NA	TRBV2	CASSEGLQETQYF	TGTGCCAGCAGCGAGGGGCTACAAGAGACCCAGTACTTC
TRBJ2-2	NA	TRBD1	TRBV7-2	CASSRQGNTGELFF	TGTGCCAGCAGTAGACAGGGGAACACCGGGGAGCTGTTTTTT
TRBJ2-7	many	TRBD2	TRBV5-1	CASSLGLAESYEQYF	TGCGCCAGCAGCTTGGGGCTAGCGGAGTCCTACGAGCAGTACTTC
TRBJ2-1	many	TRBD1	TRBV12-3/TRBV12-4	CASSTHTGDNEQFF	TGTGCCAGCAGTACCCATACAGGGGACAATGAGCAGTTCTTC
TRBJ2-7	NA	NA	TRBV12-3/TRBV12-4	CASSLFRSSGQYF	TGTGCCAGCAGTTTGTTTCGGTCTAGTGGGCAGTACTTC
TRBJ1-3	many	NA	TRBV12-3/TRBV12-4	CASSWWGNTIYF	TGTGCCAGCAGTTGGTGGGGAAACACCATATATTTT
TRBJ2-5	NA	TRBD2	TRBV27	CASSLVSGRVTETQYF	TGTGCCAGCAGTTTAGTTAGCGGGAGGGTGACCGAGACCCAGTACTTC
TRBJ1-2	many	NA	TRBV28	CATIESEAAGYTF	TGTGCCACAATAGAATCCGAAGCGGCTGGCTACACCTTC
TRBJ1-5	few	NA	TRBV28	CASQGGVSNQPQHF	TGTGCCAGTCAGGGAGGGGTAAGCAATCAGCCCCAGCATTTT
TRBJ1-5	many	NA	TRBV19	CASSRGPADNQPQHF	TGTGCCAGTAGTAGGGGACCGGCTGACAATCAGCCCCAGCATTTT
TRBJ1-1	NA	TRBD1	TRBV6-2/TRBV6-3	CASSPGQGGAFF	TGTGCCAGCAGCCCAGGACAGGGAGGAGCTTTCTTT
TRBJ1-2	many	NA	TRBV19	CASSIDGGWGYTF	TGTGCCAGTAGTATAGACGGGGGATGGGGCTACACCTTC
TRBJ1-1	NA	NA	TRBV6-4	CASRDSNRANTEAFF	TGTGCCAGCAGGGACTCAAACAGGGCGAACACTGAAGCTTTCTTT
TRBJ1-5	many	TRBD1	TRBV28	CASSPTGDRNQPQHF	TGTGCCAGCAGCCCAACAGGGGATCGTAATCAGCCCCAGCATTTT
TRBJ2-2	many	NA	TRBV24-1	CATSDPRLGAGELFF	TGTGCCACCAGTGATCCCAGATTAGGAGCCGGGGAGCTGTTTTTT
TRBJ2-7	many	NA	TRBV7-7	CAMDLFEKYEQYF	TGTGCGATGGACCTGTTTGAGAAATACGAGCAGTACTTC
TRBJ2-5	few	NA	TRBV2	CASSENAGDQETQYF	TGTGCCAGCAGTGAAAATGCAGGGGACCAAGAGACCCAGTACTTC
TRBJ2-7	many	NA	TRBV11-2	CASSSIREEYEQYF	TGTGCCAGCAGCTCCATCCGGGAAGAGTACGAGCAGTACTTC
TRBJ1-5	NA	NA	TRBV7-2	CASRADSYQPQHF	TGTGCCAGCAGGGCGGACAGCTATCAGCCCCAGCATTTT
TRBJ2-7	NA	NA	TRBV18	CASSPSEGSYEQYF	TGTGCCAGCTCACCATCGGAAGGCAGCTACGAGCAGTACTTC
TRBJ2-7	few	NA	TRBV6-2/TRBV6-3	CASSYSKSGVAEQYF	TGTGCCAGCAGTTACTCGAAGTCCGGAGTTGCCGAGCAGTACTTC
TRBJ1-2	many	NA	TRBV19	CASPQGGVRANYGYTF	TGTGCCAGTCCTCAAGGGGGTGTCAGAGCTAACTATGGCTACACCTTC
TRBJ1-5	NA	TRBD1	TRBV5-1	CASSLAVQGPHQPQHF	TGCGCCAGCAGCTTGGCGGTACAGGGGCCCCATCAGCCCCAGCATTTT
TRBJ2-7	NA	TRBD2	TRBV29-1	CSVETSGKLYEQYF	TGCAGCGTTGAAACTAGCGGGAAGCTCTACGAGCAGTACTTC
TRBJ2-7	many	TRBD1	TRBV12-3/TRBV12-4	CASRQGQGRYEQYF	TGTGCCAGCAGGCAAGGACAGGGACGTTACGAGCAGTACTTC
TRBJ2-5	many	NA	TRBV11-2	CASSLGLVMVETQYF	TGTGCCAGCAGCTTAGGACTAGTCATGGTGGAGACCCAGTACTTC
TRBJ2-2	many	NA	TRBV24-1	CATSDPRTTGELFF	TGTGCCACCAGTGATCCCCGGACCACCGGGGAGCTGTTTTTT
TRBJ2-7	few	TRBD2	TRBV2	CASSESISGSYEQYF	TGTGCCAGCAGTGAATCTATTAGCGGGTCCTACGAGCAGTACTTC
TRBJ2-7	NA	TRBD2	TRBV27	CASSSIGTSGRDEQYF	TGTGCCAGCAGTAGTATTGGGACTAGCGGGAGAGACGAGCAGTACTTC
TRBJ2-5	many	NA	TRBV7-9	CAHTPYERKETQYF	TGTGCCCATACCCCCTATGAGAGGAAAGAGACCCAGTACTTC
TRBJ2-5	many	TRBD2	TRBV10-1	CASSESTGLAGKETQYF	TGCGCCAGCAGTGAGTCGACGGGACTAGCGGGGAAAGAGACCCAGTACTTC
TRBJ2-5	NA	NA	TRBV5-8	CASSLWLSRQDPRTQYF	TGTGCCAGCAGCTTGTGGCTCTCCCGGCAGGACCCAAGGACCCAGTACTTC
TRBJ1-5	many	NA	TRBV19	CASTIRMGSSNQPQHF	TGTGCCAGTACCATCCGAATGGGTAGTAGCAATCAGCCCCAGCATTTT
TRBJ2-5	few	TRBD2	TRBV6-2/TRBV6-3	CASSYSRGLAGGMNQETQYF	TGTGCCAGCAGTTACTCGAGGGGACTAGCGGGAGGGATGAACCAAGAGACCCAGTACTTC